This is a list of T cell receptor beta chains from one sample in a study of blood T cell repertoires in COVID-19. Profiled with immunoSEQ multiplex PCR; TCRdb holds only in-frame clones, not every one. The table has some 160,000 clones, around 82% seen once. The sequenced sample was peripheral blood. The receptors here all came from a woman between 50 and 59 years old with acute or convalescent COVID-19. CDR3s include the opening cysteine and the closing phenylalanine or tryptophan. The D gene is left open where the match is weak. The size entry is marked missing in some rows and otherwise reads once, few, many or a size class.

. TRBJ1-6 TRBD1 TRBV25-1 CASSELQPGTGDSPLHF TGTGCCAGCAGTGAACTCCAGCCGGGGACAGGGGATTCACCCCTCCACTTT
. TRBJ1-1 . TRBV7-6 CASSLVAAGMNTEAFF TGTGCCAGCAGCTTAGTAGCCGCGGGAATGAACACTGAAGCTTTCTTT
. TRBJ1-1 TRBD1 TRBV27 CASSPWGTGALDTEAFF TGTGCCAGCAGCCCCTGGGGGACAGGGGCGTTGGACACTGAAGCTTTCTTT
. TRBJ1-5 . TRBV2 CASSEAAGQGNQPQHF TGTGCCAGCAGTGAAGCAGCGGGGCAGGGAAATCAGCCCCAGCATTTT
. TRBJ2-1 TRBD2 TRBV11-2 CASSLDLADYNEQFF TGTGCCAGCAGCTTAGACCTAGCGGACTACAATGAGCAGTTCTTC
. TRBJ1-1 . TRBV18 CASSPEMNTEAFF TGTGCCAGCTCACCGGAGATGAACACTGAAGCTTTCTTT
. TRBJ2-5 TRBD2 TRBV7-9 CASSSWTSGGQVLAQYF TGTGCCAGCAGCTCTTGGACTAGCGGGGGCCAGGTATTGGCCCAGTACTTC
. TRBJ2-4 . TRBV5-4 CASSLGGASAKNIQYF TGTGCCAGCAGCTTAGGGGGAGCCTCGGCCAAAAACATTCAGTACTTC
. TRBJ2-6 . TRBV7-9 CASSPFRGGANVLTF TGTGCCAGCAGCCCCTTCCGGGGGGGGGCCAACGTCCTGACTTTC
. TRBJ2-5 . TRBV6-5 CASSYSGGQTQYF TGTGCCAGCAGTTACTCGGGGGGTCAGACCCAGTACTTC
. TRBJ1-1 . TRBV4-3 CASSQDLIGGSEAFF TGCGCCAGCAGCCAAGATTTGATAGGGGGTAGTGAAGCTTTCTTT
. TRBJ1-2 . TRBV19 CASSTRRKDGYTF TGTGCCAGTAGTACTAGACGGAAGGATGGCTACACCTTC
once TRBJ1-6 . TRBV19 CASSPRSLSPLHF TGTGCCAGTAGCCCCCGGTCCCTATCGCCCCTCCACTTT
. TRBJ2-3 TRBD1 TRBV10-3 CAISYRGGTDTQYF TGTGCCATCAGCTACAGGGGCGGTACAGATACGCAGTATTTT
. TRBJ2-2 TRBD1 TRBV30 CAWGDRANTGELFF TGTGCCTGGGGGGACAGAGCGAACACCGGGGAGCTGTTTTTT
. TRBJ1-2 . TRBV19 CASSPGTRGYTF TGTGCCAGTAGTCCTGGGACAAGGGGCTACACCTTC
once TRBJ2-1 . TRBV6-2/TRBV6-3 CASSYSIVSGEQFF TGTGCCAGCAGTTACTCGATTGTATCCGGGGAGCAGTTCTTC